The 10 T cell receptor beta chains reported below all come from one sample, sequenced in a study of cytomegalovirus exposure and HLA in healthy donors. It was with 60 Vbeta and 13 Jbeta primers that the PCR ran. TCRdb's table, derived via immunoSEQ multiplex PCR, lists solely in-frame clones and lacks some. This sample has some 190,000 clones, with approximately 80% found just once. Input material: PBMCs. The receptors were sampled from a woman aged 40-49 years in good health and CMV-seronegative.

This clone has just a few counts. The J gene is TRBJ2-7, the V gene TRBV29-1, with TRBD2 as a possible D gene (5 bases). The CDR3 consists of 11 residues. V dropped 2 bases and J dropped 5 bases, with 7 bases sitting between them. Per the germline V gene, CDR1 is SQVTM and CDR2 is ANQGSEA. This CDR3 reads CSVESGHEQYF. For the CDR3, the DNA is TGCAGCGTTGAAAGCGGACACGAGCAGTACTTC.

This chain links TRBV7-2 with TRBJ2-7, with D possibly matching TRBD2 (5 bases). The CDR3 covers 14 residues. The V end lost 5 bases, the J end lost 6 bases, and 17 bases lay between the germline ends. Germline CDR1 and CDR2: SGHTA and FQGNSA. CDR3 in amino acids: CASSPPDWLSEQYF. As DNA, the CDR3 is TGTGCCAGCAGCCCTCCGGACTGGTTGAGCGAGCAGTACTTC.

This clone was seen a handful of times. The chain recombines TRBV25-1 with TRBJ2-3, with TRBD2 matching 7 bases. V trimming: 0 bases; J trimming: 3 bases; junction bases outside the gene matches: 6. The CDR3 length is 16 residues. Germline values: CDR1 MGHDK, CDR2 SYGVNS. CDR3 in DNA: TGTGCCAGCAGTGAATATGGAACTAGCGTGACAGATACGCAGTATTTT. Its protein is CASSEYGTSVTDTQYF.

J is TRBJ2-1 and V is TRBV19, with 12 bases lining up with TRBD2. The germline V gene has CDR1 LNHDA and CDR2 SQIVND (reference sequence). The CDR3 extends over 15 amino acids. J was trimmed by 4 bases and V by 5 bases; bases with no gene match: 3. The chain's CDR3 is CASSSSGRAYNEQFF. The CDR3 DNA sequence: TGTGCCAGTAGTTCTAGCGGGAGGGCATACAATGAGCAGTTCTTC.

The chain joins TRBV7-9 to TRBJ1-2; 8 bases agree with TRBD1. This CDR3 comprises 17 residues. Germline CDR1 reads SEHNR; CDR2 reads FQNEAQ (reference sequence). V dropped 5 bases and J dropped 4; count of bases not matched to a gene: 15. The DNA for the CDR3 is TGTGCCAGCAGCCTTCCCTCCAGCCCCGGGACAGGCTATGGCTACACCTTC. This codes for CASSLPSSPGTGYGYTF.

The chain combines TRBV2 with TRBJ2-1, with no clear D. The CDR3 spans 10 residues. The germline gives CDR1 SNHLY, CDR2 FYNNEI. V was cut by 3 bases and J by 10 bases, with 4 bases left in between. CDR3 in DNA: TGTGCCAGCAGTGATGGCGAGCAGTTCTTC. Translating gives CASSDGEQFF.

The chain couples TRBV25-1 to TRBJ2-5; D not resolved. Germline assignment: CDR1 MGHDK and CDR2 SYGVNS. The CDR3 has 12 amino acids. V was pared by 5 bases and J by 1 base, with 5 bases between. CDR3 bases: TGTGCCAGCAGTCTAACCCAAGAGACCCAGTACTTC. Protein: CASSLTQETQYF.

The chain combines TRBV6-1 with TRBJ1-3; D gene unclear. Germline CDR1 is MNHNS and CDR2 is SASEGT. The CDR3 runs 16 residues. Deletions cut 4 bases from V and 3 bases from J, with 16 bases between. The CDR3, as DNA: TGTGCCAGCAGTGTGGTTGTTAGTCCAGGTGGAAACACCATATATTTT. Translated: CASSVVVSPGGNTIYF.

As to this clone: One junction end disagrees with the germline gene, perhaps due to a read error. The rearrangement uses TRBV7-9 and TRBJ2-7; 7 positions match TRBD2. CDR1 SEHNR and CDR2 FQNEAQ come from the germline V gene (reference sequence). This CDR3 contains 16 residues. The DNA for the CDR3 is TGTTCCAGCAGTCGAGCGACCGGACTAGGGGCGCGTGAGCAGTACTTC. Translation gives CSSSRATGLGAREQYF.

The V and J genes are TRBV28 and TRBJ2-7, with TRBD2 as a possible D gene (6 bases). CDR1 is MDHEN, CDR2 SYDVKM, per germline. This CDR3 is built from 14 residues. V gave up 2 bases and J gave up 0 bases, with 8 bases separating them. The CDR3 region is CASSLGGGSYEQYV. The CDR3 nucleotides are TGTGCCAGCAGTTTAGGGGGAGGCTCCTACGAGCAGTACGTC.